This TCR beta chain originates from a study of blood T cell repertoires in COVID-19. CDR3 length: 11 amino acids. Per the germline V gene, CDR1 is SGHTA and CDR2 is FQGNSA. The V and J ends lost 7 bases and 8 bases respectively, with 9 bases between them. The table came from immunoSEQ multiplex PCR; TCRdb's copy has only in-frame clones and leaves some out. This sample yields fewer than 200,000 clones, of which 83% are seen a single time; approximately 1.4% belongs to the top ten. The origin of this receptor is a human donor in a cohort sampled during active COVID-19. The chain carries TRBV7-2 and TRBJ2-1; D may be TRBD1 (5 bases). The material sequenced was peripheral blood. CDR3 loop: CASTWGYEQFF. CDR3 bases: TGTGCCAGCACCTGGGGCTATGAGCAGTTCTTC.